The next 22 T cell receptor beta chains were all read from a single sample in a study of T cells in Graves' hyperthyroidism and ophthalmopathy. It was RNA transcripts that yielded the amplified TCR beta CDR3 regions. First-round RT-PCR with HTBI primers amplified the TCR CDR3 region. TCRdb reanalysed the multiplex PCR reads using MiXCR and keeps one entry per CDR3 protein. The sample lists approximately 200,000 distinct CDR3 sequences, 18% seen once, with about 48% in the top ten. The sample comprised blood. These receptors originate from a man aged 35-49 years with Graves' hyperthyroidism.

This clonotype was counted at least ten times. The CDR3 DNA reads TGTGCCAGCAGCCGCCTCCTGGGCAGTACCTACGAGCAGTACTTC. Translated, it gives CASSRLLGSTYEQYF. The rearrangement joins TRBV13 to TRBJ2-7, with unresolved D. CDR1 and CDR2 from the germline V gene are PRHDT and FYEKMQ (reference sequence). Trimming stripped 5 bases from V and 2 bases from J, with 16 bases between. The CDR3 length is 15 residues.

Ten or more counts support this clonotype. The chain carries TRBV30 and TRBJ1-2, with D tentatively TRBD1 (5 bases). Trimming left V 7 bases short and J 2 bases short, with 11 bases between. The germline CDR1 and CDR2 sequences are GTSNPN and SVGIG (reference sequence). This CDR3 region has 12 residues. CDR3 DNA: TGTGCCTCCCCGAAGGGGAACTATGGCTACACCTTC. Protein sequence: CASPKGNYGYTF.

This clonotype was recorded at least ten times. The CDR3 sequence is CASSLVRGGSTDTQYF. CDR3 nucleotides: TGTGCCAGCAGCTTAGTTAGGGGGGGTAGCACAGATACGCAGTATTTT. The chain recombines TRBV7-2 with TRBJ2-3, with a possible D match to TRBD2 (7 bases). This CDR3 is 16 amino acids long. Germline V lookup: CDR1 SGHTA, CDR2 FQGNSA. Trimming stripped 1 base from V and 0 bases from J, with 11 bases between. The full variable domain, completed using reference TRBV7-2 and TRBJ2-3, is GAGVSQSPSNKVTEKGKDVELRCDPISGHTALYWYRQSLGQGLEFLIYFQGNSAPDKSGLPSDRFSAERTGGSVSTLTIQRTQQEDSAVYLCASSLVRGGSTDTQYFGPGTRLTVL.

The sample holds a few counts of this clonotype. The CDR3 is CASSPQGANSPLHF. Here the CDR3 DNA reads TGTGCCAGCAGCCCACAGGGGGCCAATTCACCCCTCCACTTT. The chain recombines TRBV27 with TRBJ1-6; 9 bases are a match to TRBD1. The CDR3 loop spans 14 amino acids. In germline, CDR1 is MNHEY, CDR2 SMNVEV (reference sequence). J was trimmed by 7 bases and V by 6 bases; bases with no gene match: 4.

The sample holds many counts of this clonotype. The chain employs TRBV7-2 and TRBJ1-5; 8 positions match TRBD1. The V gene's germline CDR1 is SGHTA and CDR2 FQGNSA. This CDR3 is built from 13 residues. V lost 5 bases and J lost 6; bases outside the gene matches: 3. The CDR3 DNA sequence: TGTGCCAGCAGCCTAGGACAGGGTCAGCCCCAGCATTTT. Residues: CASSLGQGQPQHF.

The chain has TRBV5-4 and TRBJ1-2, with a tentative D call TRBD1 (5 bases). V gave up 4 bases and J gave up 4 bases, with 20 bases separating them. CDR3 length equals 16 residues. Germline V gene data show CDR1 as SGHNT and CDR2 as YYREEE (reference sequence). The CDR3 sequence: CASSPTGTSVIYGYTF. CDR3 DNA: TGTGCCAGCAGCCCCACCGGGACGTCGGTTATCTATGGCTACACCTTC. The full variable domain, completed using reference TRBV5-4 and TRBJ1-2, is ETGVTQSPTHLIKTRGQQVTLRCSSQSGHNTVSWYQQALGQGPQFIFQYYREEENGRGNFPPRFSGLQFPNYSSELNVNALELDDSALYLCASSPTGTSVIYGYTFGSGTRLTVV.

DNA for the CDR3: TGCAGCGGAGGGGACAGGGAGGCATTCGCCGGGGAGCTGTTTTTT. This gives the protein CSGGDREAFAGELFF. The V gene is TRBV29-1, the J gene TRBJ2-2; 9 positions match TRBD1. This CDR3 spans 15 amino acids. The germline V gene encodes CDR1 SQVTM and CDR2 ANQGSEA. V lost 7 bases to trimming and J lost 6 bases; unmatched junction nucleotides: 12.

V is TRBV6-1 and J is TRBJ1-5, with D maybe TRBD1 (5 bases). Germline CDR1 reads MNHNS; CDR2 reads SASEGT. The CDR3 runs to 12 residues. V gave up 4 bases and J gave up 8 bases, with 9 bases separating them. The CDR3 nucleotides read TGTGCCAGCAGTGGCCGGGGGAAGCCCCAGCATTTT. This encodes CASSGRGKPQHF.

This clonotype was seen at least ten times. J is TRBJ1-5 and V is TRBV28; TRBD1 agrees at 7 bases. Germline CDR1 and CDR2: MDHEN and SYDVKM. This CDR3 contains 14 residues. V lost 4 bases, J lost 1 base, and 1 base stayed unmatched. The CDR3 nucleotides are TGTGCCAGCAGTTCAGGGGGGAGCAATCAGCCCCAGCATTTT. Protein product: CASSSGGSNQPQHF. The whole variable domain, remainder taken from reference TRBV28 and TRBJ1-5, is DVKVTQSSRYLVKRTGEKVFLECVQDMDHENMFWYRQDPGLGLRLIYFSYDVKMKEKGDIPEGYSVSREKKERFSLILESASTNQTSMYLCASSSGGSNQPQHFGDGTRLSIL.

This clonotype has ten or more counts. J is TRBJ1-2 and V is TRBV6-6; D perhaps matches TRBD1 (6 bases). In germline, CDR1 is MNHNY, CDR2 SVGAGI (reference sequence). V was clipped by 0 bases and J by 2 bases, with 7 bases between them. The CDR3 loop spans 14 amino acids. The CDR3 is CASSYSTGNYGYTF. CDR3 bases: TGTGCCAGCAGTTACTCTACAGGGAACTATGGCTACACCTTC.

This clonotype came up many times. The chain couples TRBV28 to TRBJ2-1, with D hard to call. The germline V gene encodes CDR1 MDHEN and CDR2 SYDVKM. The CDR3 is 13 amino acids. V shed 6 bases and J shed 12 bases, with 18 bases lying between them. CDR3: CASSPPASKVQFF. Here the CDR3 DNA reads TGTGCCAGCAGCCCCCCGGCCTCTAAAGTGCAGTTCTTC.

This chain joins TRBV7-2 and TRBJ2-1; D is perhaps TRBD2 (6 bases). CDR1 is SGHTA and CDR2 is FQGNSA in the germline V gene. The CDR3 loop spans 16 amino acids. V shed 5 bases and J shed 0 bases, with 14 bases lying between them. DNA of the CDR3: TGTGCCAGCAGCCCCCGGGACTTAAGCTCCTACAATGAGCAGTTCTTC. Amino acids: CASSPRDLSSYNEQFF.

This chain connects TRBV6-1 to TRBJ2-7, with D hard to call. V was shortened by 2 bases and J by 3 bases, with 14 bases between the two germline ends. Germline CDR1 and CDR2: MNHNS and SASEGT. This CDR3 has 15 residues. The CDR3 is CASSEFETPNYEQYF. DNA for the CDR3: TGTGCCAGCAGTGAATTTGAGACACCCAACTACGAGCAGTACTTC.

This clonotype turned up a few times. The chain is built from TRBV5-1 and TRBJ1-6, with D unclear. Trimming stripped 4 bases from V and 5 bases from J, with 19 bases between. CDR1 and CDR2 from the germline V gene are SGHRS and YFSETQ. The CDR3 has 17 residues. CDR3 residues: CASSPTWTRFDNSPLHF. DNA for the CDR3: TGCGCCAGCAGCCCCACCTGGACGAGGTTTGATAATTCACCCCTCCACTTT.

This clonotype was seen ten or more times. The chain is built from TRBV30 and TRBJ2-3, with D possibly called TRBD1 or TRBD2 (6 bases each). This CDR3 is 15 amino acids long. The ends were cut back, 2 bases at V and 2 bases at J, with 14 bases in the middle. Germline CDR1 is GTSNPN and CDR2 is SVGIG (reference sequence). CDR3 loop: CAWSTGSGYTDTQYF. The CDR3 DNA reads as TGTGCCTGGAGTACAGGGAGCGGGTACACAGATACGCAGTATTTT.

The V call is TRBV7-9, the J call TRBJ2-2, with D uncertain. The length of the CDR3 is 14 residues. Trimming took off 3 bases at V and 8 bases at J, with 13 bases between the two ends. Germline assignment: CDR1 SEHNR and CDR2 FQNEAQ (reference sequence). This chain's CDR3 is CASSFLIGSGELFF. The CDR3 DNA reads as TGTGCCAGCAGCTTTCTAATTGGGTCAGGGGAGCTGTTTTTT.

The chain has TRBV5-6 and TRBJ1-4; TRBD1 agrees at 8 bases. V dropped 4 bases and J dropped 7; count of bases not matched to a gene: 6. The CDR3 is 14 residues long. CDR1 SGHDT and CDR2 YYEEEE come from the germline V gene. The CDR3 DNA is TGTGCCAGCAGCGTACAGGGGGGGGGTGAAAAACTGTTTTTT. Translated: CASSVQGGGEKLFF.

Many counts were recorded for this clonotype. V is TRBV20-1 and J is TRBJ1-2; weak D call: TRBD1 (6 bases). Germline CDR1 DFQATT, CDR2 SNEGSKA (reference sequence). Trimming pared 6 bases from V and 3 bases from J, leaving 17 bases between. This CDR3 is built from 14 residues. CDR3 amino acids: CSAFLGGFHYGYTF. CDR3 DNA: TGCAGTGCATTCCTCGGGGGCTTTCACTATGGCTACACCTTC.

V and J are TRBV9 and TRBJ1-3; possible D gene TRBD1, 5 bases. The CDR3 runs 19 residues. CDR1 and CDR2 from the germline V gene are SGDLS and YYNGEE. V shed 5 bases and J shed 0 bases, with 24 bases lying between them. The CDR3 DNA is TGTGCCAGCAGACCTAGCGGGGGGGGGGGACCAGCCTCTGGAAACACCATATATTTT. It is translated as CASRPSGGGGPASGNTIYF.

This clonotype was seen repeatedly, ten times or more. The chain recombines TRBV7-2 with TRBJ1-1, with D unclear. Per germline, CDR1 SGHTA and CDR2 FQGNSA. The CDR3 is 15 amino acids. V was trimmed by 0 bases and J by 0 bases, leaving 8 bases between them. Here the CDR3 DNA reads TGTGCCAGCAGCTTAGCCTTAGACATGAACACTGAAGCTTTCTTT. The encoded protein is CASSLALDMNTEAFF.

The chain has TRBV7-2 and TRBJ1-1; D call uncertain. V shed 0 bases and J shed 2 bases, with 10 bases lying between them. The germline gives CDR1 SGHTA, CDR2 FQGNSA. There are 15 residues in the CDR3. CDR3 nucleotide sequence: TGTGCCAGCAGCTTAGCGCGGGGAGGAAACACTGAAGCTTTCTTT. It codes for CASSLARGGNTEAFF.

In this sample, this clonotype turned up many times. CDR3 sequence (DNA): TGCGCCAGCAGCATCCGAGGTAACGTCGAGCAGTACTTC. Protein sequence: CASSIRGNVEQYF. V and J are TRBV5-1 and TRBJ2-7; no clear D. V shed 4 bases and J shed 6 bases, with 14 bases lying between them. This CDR3 is 13 amino acids long. Germline CDR1 reads SGHRS; CDR2 reads YFSETQ.